A single T cell receptor (beta chain) is shown here with its context. The germline gives CDR1 LGHDT, CDR2 YNNKEL (reference sequence). The junction had 2 bases not matched to a gene; V was cut back by 0 bases and J by 7 bases. This CDR3 is built from 14 residues. This sample is part of a study of blood T cell repertoires in COVID-19. Per the authors' pipeline: Amplification of reference gene primers provided the estimated nucleated cell counts. Method: immunoSEQ multiplex PCR; TCRdb's copy keeps in-frame clones and lacks some. V and J calls and clone size are given by that table; D and trimming were obtained from the DNA. The sample includes approximately 170,000 clones, about four fifths of them seen just once.

The chain has TRBV3-1 (or the pseudogene TRBV3-2) and TRBJ2-1; 8 positions agree with TRBD2. What was sequenced was peripheral blood. The sequence derives from a man between 65 and 80 years old who had recovered from COVID-19. CDR3 sequence (DNA): TGTGCCAGCAGCCAAGACCCGGGGGGGAATGAGCAGTTCTTC. Its translation: CASSQDPGGNEQFF.